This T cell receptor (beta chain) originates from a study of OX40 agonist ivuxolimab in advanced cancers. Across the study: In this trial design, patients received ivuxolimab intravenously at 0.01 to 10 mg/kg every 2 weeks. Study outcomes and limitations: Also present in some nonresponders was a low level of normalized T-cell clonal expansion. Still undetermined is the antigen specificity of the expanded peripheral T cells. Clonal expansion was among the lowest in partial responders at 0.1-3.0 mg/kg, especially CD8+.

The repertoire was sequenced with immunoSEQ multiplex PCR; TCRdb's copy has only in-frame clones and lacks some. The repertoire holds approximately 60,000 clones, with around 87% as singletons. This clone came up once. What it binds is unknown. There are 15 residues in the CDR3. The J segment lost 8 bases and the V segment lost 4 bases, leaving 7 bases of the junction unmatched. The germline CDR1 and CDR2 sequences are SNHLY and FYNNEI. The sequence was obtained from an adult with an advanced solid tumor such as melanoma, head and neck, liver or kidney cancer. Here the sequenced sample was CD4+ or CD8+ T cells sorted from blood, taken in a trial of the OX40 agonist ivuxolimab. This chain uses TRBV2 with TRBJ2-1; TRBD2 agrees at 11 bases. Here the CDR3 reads CASSVGSGGVDEQFF. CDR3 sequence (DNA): TGTGCCAGCAGTGTGGGTAGCGGGGGGGTGGATGAGCAGTTCTTC.